The present entry profiles one T cell receptor beta chain with its context. Since a much larger clone is just one base distant, this may be a read error. The data stem from a study of T cells in Graves' hyperthyroidism and ophthalmopathy. Uncontrolled infections, other autoimmune diseases, pregnancy or lactation led to exclusion of patients. The TCR beta CDR3 regions underwent amplification using RNA transcripts as the source. First-round RT-PCR targeting the TCR CDR3 was performed with the HTBI primer set. In TCRdb, the multiplex PCR reads were re-called with MiXCR into one record per CDR3 protein. The sample consists of 250,000 to 300,000 distinct CDR3 sequences, 14% to 15% of them appearing once. J lost 5 bases, V lost 7 bases, and 13 bases had no gene match. This CDR3 comprises 17 residues. Germline lookup yields CDR1 DFQATT and CDR2 SNEGSKA (reference sequence).

The chain uses TRBV20-1 and TRBJ2-3; 15 nucleotides align to TRBD2. The clonotype was recovered from a woman aged 40 to 49 with Graves' hyperthyroidism that later progressed to Graves' ophthalmopathy. Material for sequencing was blood. The DNA of the CDR3 is TGCAGTGGCGGACTAGCGGGAGGGAGTCTGGGGGGAGATACGCAGTATTTT. Amino acid sequence: CSGGLAGGSLGGDTQYF.